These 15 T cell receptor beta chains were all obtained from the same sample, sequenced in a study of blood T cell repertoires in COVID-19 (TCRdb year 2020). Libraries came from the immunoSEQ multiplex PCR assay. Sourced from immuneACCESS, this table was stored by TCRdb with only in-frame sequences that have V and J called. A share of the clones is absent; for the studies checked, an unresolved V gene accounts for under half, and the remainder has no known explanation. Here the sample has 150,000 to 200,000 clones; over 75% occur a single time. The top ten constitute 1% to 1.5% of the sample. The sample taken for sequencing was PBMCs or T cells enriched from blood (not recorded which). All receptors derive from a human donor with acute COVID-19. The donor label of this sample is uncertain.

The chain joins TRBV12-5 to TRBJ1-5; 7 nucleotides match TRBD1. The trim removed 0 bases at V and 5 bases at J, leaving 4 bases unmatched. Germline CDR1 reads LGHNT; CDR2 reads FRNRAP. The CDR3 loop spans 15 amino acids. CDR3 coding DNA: TGTGCTAGTGGTTTGGTACTCGGGACAGATCAGCCCCAGCATTTT. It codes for CASGLVLGTDQPQHF. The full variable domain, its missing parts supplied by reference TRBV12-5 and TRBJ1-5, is DARVTQTPRHKVTEMGQEVTMRCQPILGHNTVFWYRQTMMQGLELLAYFRNRAPLDDSGMPKDRFSAEMPDATLATLKIQPSEPRDSAVYFCASGLVLGTDQPQHFGDGTRLSIL.

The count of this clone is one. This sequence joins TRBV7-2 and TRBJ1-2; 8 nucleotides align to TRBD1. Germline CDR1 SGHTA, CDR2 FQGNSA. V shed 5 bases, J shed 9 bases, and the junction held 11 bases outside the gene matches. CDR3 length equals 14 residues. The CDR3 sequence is CASSPNHDRGSYTF. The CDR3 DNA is TGTGCCAGCAGCCCCAACCATGACAGGGGTAGCTACACCTTC.

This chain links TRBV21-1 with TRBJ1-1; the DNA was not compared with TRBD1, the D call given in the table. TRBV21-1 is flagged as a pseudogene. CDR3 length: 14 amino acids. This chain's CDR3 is CASRDRGLRTEAFF. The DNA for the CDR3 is TGTGCCAGCAGGGACAGGGGGCTTCGCACTGAAGCTTTCTTT.

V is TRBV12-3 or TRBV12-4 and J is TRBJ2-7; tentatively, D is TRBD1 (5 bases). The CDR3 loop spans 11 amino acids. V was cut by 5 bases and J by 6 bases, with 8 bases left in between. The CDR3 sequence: CASSQGTEQYF. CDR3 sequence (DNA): TGTGCCAGCAGTCAGGGCACCGAGCAGTACTTC.

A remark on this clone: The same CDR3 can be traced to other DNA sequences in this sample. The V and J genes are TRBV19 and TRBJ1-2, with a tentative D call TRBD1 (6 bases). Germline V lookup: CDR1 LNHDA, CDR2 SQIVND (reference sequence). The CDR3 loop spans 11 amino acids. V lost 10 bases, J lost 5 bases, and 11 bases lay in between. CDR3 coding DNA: TGTGCCACCGGACAGTTTTATGGCTACACCTTC. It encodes CATGQFYGYTF.

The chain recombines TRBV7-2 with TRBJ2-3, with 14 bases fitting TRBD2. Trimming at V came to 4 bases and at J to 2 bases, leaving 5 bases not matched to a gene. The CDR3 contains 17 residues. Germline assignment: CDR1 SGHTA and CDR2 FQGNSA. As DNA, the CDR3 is TGTGCCAGCAGCTCCAGGACTAGCGGGGGGATCACAGATACGCAGTATTTT. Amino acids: CASSSRTSGGITDTQYF.

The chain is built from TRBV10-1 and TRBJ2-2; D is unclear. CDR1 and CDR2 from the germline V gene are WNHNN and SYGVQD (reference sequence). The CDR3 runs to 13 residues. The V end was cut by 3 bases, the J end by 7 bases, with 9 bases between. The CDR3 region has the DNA TGCGCCAGCAGTGACTTAGCAAACGGGGAGCTGTTTTTT. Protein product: CASSDLANGELFF.

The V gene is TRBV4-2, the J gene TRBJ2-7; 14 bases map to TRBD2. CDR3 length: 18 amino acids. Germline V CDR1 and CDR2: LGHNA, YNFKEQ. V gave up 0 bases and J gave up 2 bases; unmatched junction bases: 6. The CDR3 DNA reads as TGTGCCAGCAGCCAAGATCCCCCGGGACTAGCGGGGGCCTACGAGCAGTACTTC. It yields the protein CASSQDPPGLAGAYEQYF.

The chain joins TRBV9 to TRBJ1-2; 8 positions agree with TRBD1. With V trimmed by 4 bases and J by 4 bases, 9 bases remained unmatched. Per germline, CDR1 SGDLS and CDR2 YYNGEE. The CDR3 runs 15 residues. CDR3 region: CASSSQGAPIYGYTF. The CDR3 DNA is TGTGCCAGCAGCTCGCAGGGGGCGCCTATCTATGGCTACACCTTC.

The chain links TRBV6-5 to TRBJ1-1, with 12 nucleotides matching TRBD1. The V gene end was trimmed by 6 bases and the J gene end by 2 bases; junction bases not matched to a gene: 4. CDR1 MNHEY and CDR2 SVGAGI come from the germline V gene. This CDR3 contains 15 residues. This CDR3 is CASRRDRGRNTEAFF. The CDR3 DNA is TGTGCCAGCAGGAGGGACAGGGGGCGAAACACTGAAGCTTTCTTT.

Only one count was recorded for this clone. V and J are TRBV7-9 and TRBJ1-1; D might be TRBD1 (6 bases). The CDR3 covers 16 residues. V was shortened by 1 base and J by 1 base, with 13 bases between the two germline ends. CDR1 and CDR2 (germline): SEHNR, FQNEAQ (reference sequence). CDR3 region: CASSLEGGGENTEAFF. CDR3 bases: TGTGCCAGCAGCTTAGAGGGAGGGGGGGAGAACACTGAAGCTTTCTTT.

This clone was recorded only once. The CDR3 region is CASSVGRSPLYGYTF. DNA for the CDR3: TGTGCCAGCAGCGTAGGCAGGTCTCCTCTTTATGGCTACACCTTC. V and J are TRBV9 and TRBJ1-2; D ambiguous. V gave up 0 bases and J gave up 5 bases, with 14 bases separating them. The CDR3 has 15 residues. Germline V gene data show CDR1 as SGDLS and CDR2 as YYNGEE. The full variable domain, its missing parts supplied by reference TRBV9 and TRBJ1-2, is DSGVTQTPKHLITATGQRVTLRCSPRSGDLSVYWYQQSLDQGLQFLIQYYNGEERAKGNILERFSAQQFPDLHSELNLSSLELGDSALYFCASSVGRSPLYGYTFGSGTRLTVV.

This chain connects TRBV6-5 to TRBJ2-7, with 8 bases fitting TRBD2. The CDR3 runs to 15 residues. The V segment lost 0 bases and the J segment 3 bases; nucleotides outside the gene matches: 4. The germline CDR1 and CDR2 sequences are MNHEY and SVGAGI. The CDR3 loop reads CASSYSIRGGYEQYF. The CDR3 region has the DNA TGTGCCAGCAGTTACTCGATTCGGGGGGGCTACGAGCAGTACTTC.

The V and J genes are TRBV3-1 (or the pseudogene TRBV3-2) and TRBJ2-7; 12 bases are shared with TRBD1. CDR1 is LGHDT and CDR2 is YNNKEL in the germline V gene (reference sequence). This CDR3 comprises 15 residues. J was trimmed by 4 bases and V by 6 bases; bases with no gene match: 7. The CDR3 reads CASSGGTGGGYEQYF. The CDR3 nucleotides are TGTGCCAGCAGTGGCGGGACAGGGGGCGGGTACGAGCAGTACTTC.

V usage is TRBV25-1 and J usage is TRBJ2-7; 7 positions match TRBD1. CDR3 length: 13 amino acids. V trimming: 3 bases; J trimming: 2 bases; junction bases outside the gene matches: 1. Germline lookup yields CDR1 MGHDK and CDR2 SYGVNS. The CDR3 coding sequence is TGTGCCAGCAGTGACCAGGGGGCCTACGAGCAGTACTTC. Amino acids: CASSDQGAYEQYF.